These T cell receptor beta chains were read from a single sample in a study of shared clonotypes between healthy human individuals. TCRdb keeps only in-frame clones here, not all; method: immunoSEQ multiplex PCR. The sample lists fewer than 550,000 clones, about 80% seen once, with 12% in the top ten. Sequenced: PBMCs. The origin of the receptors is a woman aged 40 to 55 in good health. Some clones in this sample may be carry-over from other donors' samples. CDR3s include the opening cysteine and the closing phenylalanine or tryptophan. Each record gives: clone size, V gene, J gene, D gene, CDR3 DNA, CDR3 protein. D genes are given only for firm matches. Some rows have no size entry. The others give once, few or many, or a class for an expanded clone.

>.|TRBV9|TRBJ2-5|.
TGTGCCAGCAGCCACCCCTTGCGAGGCAAGGGAGAGACCCAGTACTTC
CASSHPLRGKGETQYF
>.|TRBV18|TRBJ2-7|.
TGTGCCAGCTCACTCTCCGGGGCCTACGAGCAGTACTTC
CASSLSGAYEQYF
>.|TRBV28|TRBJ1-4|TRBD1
TGTGCCAGCAGTTTAACCGGACAGGGCCAAAAACTGTTTTTT
CASSLTGQGQKLFF
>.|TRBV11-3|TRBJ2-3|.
TGTGCCAGCAGCTTGGGGTTGTTCGGGAGTACCACAGATACGCAGTATTTT
CASSLGLFGSTTDTQYF
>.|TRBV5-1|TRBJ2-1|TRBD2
TGCGCCAGCAGCCCGCCCGGGACTAGTCCCAATGAGCAGTTCTTC
CASSPPGTSPNEQFF
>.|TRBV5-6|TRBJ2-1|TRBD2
TGTGCCAGCAGCCGGGGACTAGCGGGAGTCATAGGCAATGAGCAGTTCTTC
CASSRGLAGVIGNEQFF
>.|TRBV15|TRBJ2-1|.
TGTGCCACCAGCTTTCAAACCGGAAATGAGCAGTTCTTC
CATSFQTGNEQFF
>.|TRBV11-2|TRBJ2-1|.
TGTGCCAGCAGCGCATGGGGGCGGCTGAGCTCCTACAATGAGCAGTTCTTC
CASSAWGRLSSYNEQFF
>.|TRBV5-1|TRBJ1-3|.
TGCGCCAGCAGCTTGGCCACCGGGACATCTGGAAACACCATATATTTT
CASSLATGTSGNTIYF
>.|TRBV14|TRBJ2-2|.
TGTGCCAGCAGCCAGAAAGTTGGAACAAACACCGGGGAGCTGTTTTTT
CASSQKVGTNTGELFF
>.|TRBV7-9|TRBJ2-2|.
TGTGCCAGCAGCTTATTCCGGGGTATCGGGGAGCTGTTTTTT
CASSLFRGIGELFF
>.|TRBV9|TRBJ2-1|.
TGTGCCAGCAGCGTACAGATCGAGCCTTCCTACAATGAGCAGTTCTTC
CASSVQIEPSYNEQFF
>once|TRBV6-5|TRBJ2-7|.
TGTGCCAGCTGCTCTCTTCGGGGTAGCTCCTACGAGCAGTACTTC
CASCSLRGSSYEQYF
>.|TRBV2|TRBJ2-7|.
TGTGCCAGCACTCAACAAGGGACGTACTACGAGCAGTACTTC
CASTQQGTYYEQYF
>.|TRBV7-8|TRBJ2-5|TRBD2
TGTGCCAGCAGCTCCCTAGCGGGAGGCGGAAAAGAGACCCAGTACTTC
CASSSLAGGGKETQYF
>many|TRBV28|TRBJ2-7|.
TGTGCCAGCCGGGGGGCGTTAGAGCAGTACTTC
CASRGALEQYF